This T cell receptor beta chain was found in a study of T cells in Graves' hyperthyroidism and ophthalmopathy. Findings and caveats of the study: Researchers found most expanded thyroid clonotypes above 0.001 in blood as well.

This clonotype showed up many times. As yet, its antigen is unknown. Amplified TCR beta CDR3 regions derived from RNA transcripts. An initial round of RT-PCR targeting the TCR CDR3 relied on the HTBI primer set. Each CDR3 protein gets one entry after TCRdb re-called the multiplex PCR reads with MiXCR. Of 360,000 or so distinct CDR3 sequences in the sample, less than 20% are singletons; the top ten hold roughly a sixth. The CDR3 runs to 18 residues. CDR1 and CDR2 (germline): SGHVS, FQNEAQ. V lost 1 base, J lost 4 bases, and 20 bases lay in between. The source of this sequence is a woman in her thirties or forties with Graves' ophthalmopathy. The gene calls are TRBV7-8 and TRBJ1-3; no definite D call. What was sequenced was blood. CDR3 nucleotides: TGTGCCAGCAGCTTAGTCCGGTTTGCAGACCCTTCGGGAAACACCATATATTTT. Protein: CASSLVRFADPSGNTIYF. Full variable domain (outside the CDR3, taken from reference TRBV7-8 and TRBJ1-3): GAGVSQSPRYKVAKRGQDVALRCDPISGHVSLFWYQQALGQGPEFLTYFQNEAQLDKSGLPSDRFFAERPEGSVSTLKIQRTQQEDSAVYLCASSLVRFADPSGNTIYFGEGSWLTVV.